The rows below give T cell receptor beta chains drawn from one sample of a study of blood T cell repertoires in COVID-19. Data came from immunoSEQ multiplex PCR; TCRdb stores just in-frame clones and leaves some out. The table shows approximately 100,000 clones, with roughly four fifths occurring only once. The sample was peripheral blood. Receptor source: a human donor in a cohort sampled during active COVID-19. Each CDR3 is given with its conserved first and last residue. The order of the fields is J gene, V gene, clone size, D gene, CDR3 length, CDR3 DNA, CDR3 protein. A D gene is named only where the DNA matches it firmly. Size tells how often a clone was seen (once, few, many) or the class of an expanded clone, and some rows leave it out.

>TRBJ2-1|TRBV5-1|once|TRBD2|15
TGCGCCAGCAGCTTGGTTGGGACTAGTTTTTATGAGCAGTTCTTC
CASSLVGTSFYEQFF
>TRBJ2-7|TRBV4-3|-|TRBD2|15
TGCGCCAGCAGCCCCCCCTTGACTAGCGACTACGAGCAGTACTTC
CASSPPLTSDYEQYF
>TRBJ2-7|TRBV3-1/TRBV3-2|-|-|14
TGTGCCAGCAGCCGGAGTAGCGGCTCCTACGAGCAGTACTTC
CASSRSSGSYEQYF
>TRBJ1-2|TRBV7-2|-|TRBD1|16
TGTGCCAGCAGCGCAAGGGGGACAGGGAACCCCTATGGCTACACCTTC
CASSARGTGNPYGYTF
>TRBJ1-2|TRBV12-3/TRBV12-4|once|-|11
TGTGCCAGCAGTCCAGGGTTTGGCTACACCTTC
CASSPGFGYTF
>TRBJ2-7|TRBV5-6|-|-|12
TGTGCCAGCAGCCCGGTGGTCGGCGAGCAGTACTTC
CASSPVVGEQYF
>TRBJ1-5|TRBV6-1|-|-|15
TGTGCCAGCAGTGAAGCGAACAGGCGCAATCAGCCCCAGCATTTT
CASSEANRRNQPQHF
>TRBJ2-7|TRBV5-4|few|TRBD2|16
TGTGCCAGCAGCGACGGGCTAGCGGCAAGCTCCTACGAGCAGTACTTC
CASSDGLAASSYEQYF
>TRBJ1-5|TRBV27|-|-|14
TGTGCCAGCAGTTTATGGGCCGGCAATCAGCCCCAGCATTTT
CASSLWAGNQPQHF
>TRBJ1-6|TRBV19|-|TRBD1|13
TGTGCCAGCCGGGACAGCTATAATTCACCCCTCCACTTT
CASRDSYNSPLHF
>TRBJ1-1|TRBV28|-|TRBD1|15
TGTGCCAGCAGTTTATCCGGACAGGAAACCCCAGGGGCTTTCTTT
CASSLSGQETPGAFF
>TRBJ2-4|TRBV7-6|-|TRBD2|15
TGTGCCAGCACCGAACTAGCGGGGGCTGGGAACATTCAGTACTTC
CASTELAGAGNIQYF
>TRBJ2-1|TRBV7-9|-|TRBD2|14
TGTGCCAGCAGCTTAGTCCGGGGGGACAATGAGCAGTTCTTC
CASSLVRGDNEQFF
>TRBJ1-5|TRBV28|-|-|14
TGTGCCAGCAGTCAACACAGGGCATCCCAGCCCCAGCATTTT
CASSQHRASQPQHF
>TRBJ1-1|TRBV21-1|-|-|14
TGTGCCAGCAGCAAAGCGCAGGGTTTAACTGAAGCTTTCTTT
CASSKAQGLTEAFF
>TRBJ1-2|TRBV13|-|-|13
TGTGCCAGCAGCCCCTCGCAGGCTTATGGCTACACCTTC
CASSPSQAYGYTF
>TRBJ1-2|TRBV5-8|-|-|11
TGTGCCAGCAGCTCTGTTCGTGGCTACACCTTC
CASSSVRGYTF
>TRBJ2-7|TRBV7-7|-|TRBD1|14
TGTGCTAGCAGCGTGGACAGGGGTTCCTACGAGCAGTACTTC
CASSVDRGSYEQYF
>TRBJ1-6|TRBV20-1|few|-|16
TGCAGTGCTAGTCGTGCCGCGAGCTCCTATAATTCACCCCTCCACTTT
CSASRAASSYNSPLHF
>TRBJ2-2|TRBV30|-|TRBD2|16
TGTGCCTGGAGTCGACTAGCGGGAGGGCCCTCCGGGGAGCTGTTTTTT
CAWSRLAGGPSGELFF
>TRBJ2-1|TRBV6-2/TRBV6-3|-|TRBD2|17
TGTGCCAGCAGTTACTCCGGGACTAGCGGGGCATACAATGAGCAGTTCTTC
CASSYSGTSGAYNEQFF
>TRBJ1-1|TRBV3-1/TRBV3-2|few|-|13
TGTGCCAGCAGCCAAACGGGGAGGACTGAAGCTTTCTTT
CASSQTGRTEAFF
>TRBJ1-1|TRBV5-5|-|-|13
TGTGCCAGCAGCACCCGGGGGAAGGTTCAGGCTTTCTTT
CASSTRGKVQAFF
>TRBJ2-1|TRBV30|-|TRBD2|15
TGTGCCTGGAGTAGGCGGGGGGACACCTACAATGAGCAGTTCTTC
CAWSRRGDTYNEQFF